These 28 T cell receptor beta chains originate from one sample sequenced in a study of T cell repertoires in cytomegalovirus infection (dated by TCRdb to the late 2010s). The sequencer was an Illumina HiSeq 1500. In-frame beta chains were kept once TCRdb had trimmed the public reads at Q25 with fastp and called clones with MiXCR. Identical CDR3 protein sequences are pooled into one entry, listed with their most common genes and DNA. The sample contains more than 400,000 distinct CDR3 sequences, around a quarter of them found a single time. The ten largest clones add up to 13% of the sample. Source material: PBMCs. The receptors originated from a human donor in good health (CMV status not recorded). Some clones in this sample may be carry-over from other donors' samples.

This clonotype has more than one count but fewer than ten. V is TRBV7-8 and J is TRBJ2-7; D possibly corresponds to TRBD2 (6 bases). Trimming stripped 5 bases from V and 0 bases from J, with 14 bases between. The CDR3 is 15 amino acids. Germline V CDR1 and CDR2: SGHVS, FQNEAQ. The DNA of the CDR3 is TGTGCCAGCAGCGCTAGACCCGGGGGCTCCTACGAGCAGTACTTC. Translating gives CASSARPGGSYEQYF.

This clonotype has only a few counts. The chain is built from TRBV27 and TRBJ2-3; 8 nucleotides align to TRBD1. J lost 4 bases, V lost 2 bases, and 2 bases had no gene match. The CDR3 totals 14 residues. In germline, CDR1 is MNHEY, CDR2 SMNVEV (reference sequence). The CDR3 loop is CASSLETGADTQYF. CDR3 sequence (DNA): TGTGCCAGCAGTTTAGAGACAGGGGCAGATACGCAGTATTTT.

This chain joins TRBV20-1 and TRBJ1-2; D not resolved. Deletions cut 2 bases from V and 10 bases from J, with 11 bases between. This CDR3 is built from 11 residues. Germline lookup yields CDR1 DFQATT and CDR2 SNEGSKA (reference sequence). In DNA form, the CDR3 reads TGCAGTGCTAGATTTCAAAAGGACTACACCTTC. Translating it yields CSARFQKDYTF.

This clonotype was seen a few times. The genes are TRBV12-3 or TRBV12-4 and TRBJ1-1; no reliable D call. V was shortened by 7 bases and J by 4 bases, with 16 bases between the two germline ends. There are 14 residues in the CDR3. In DNA form, the CDR3 reads TGTGCCAGCACCAGCGGCTACCTGGGCACTGAAGCTTTCTTT. Its protein is CASTSGYLGTEAFF.

The gene calls are TRBV10-3 and TRBJ2-3; 8 nucleotides agree with TRBD2. Unmatched junction bases numbered 9, after V lost 4 bases and J lost 3 bases. The CDR3 totals 16 residues. The germline gives CDR1 ENHRY, CDR2 SYGVKD. This CDR3 is CAISADREGRTDTQYF. The CDR3 nucleotides are TGTGCCATCAGTGCAGACCGGGAGGGTAGGACAGATACGCAGTATTTT.

The chain joins TRBV7-8 to TRBJ1-4; 8 nucleotides match TRBD1. CDR3 length: 13 amino acids. Trimming cost V 8 bases and J 4 bases; bases outside gene matches: 3. Germline-derived CDR1 and CDR2 are SGHVS and FQNEAQ. CDR3 sequence reads: CASRDRSNEKLFF. The CDR3 nucleotides are TGTGCCAGCCGGGACAGGAGTAATGAAAAACTGTTTTTT.

This clonotype appeared many times. The chain joins TRBV7-2 to TRBJ1-6; D is uncertain. The germline CDR1 and CDR2 sequences are SGHTA and FQGNSA. This CDR3 has 13 residues. Trimming removed 1 base from V and 7 bases from J, with 5 bases in between. The DNA of the CDR3 is TGTGCCAGCAGCTTAGGTCGGAATTCACCCCTCCACTTT. This codes for CASSLGRNSPLHF.

The chain couples TRBV6-2 or TRBV6-3 to TRBJ2-7, with D unresolved. CDR1 and CDR2 (germline): MNHEY, SVGEGT. Trimming stripped 1 base from V and 6 bases from J, with 13 bases between. CDR3 size: 14 residues. The CDR3: CASSYLQASGEQYF. DNA for the CDR3: TGTGCCAGCAGTTACTTGCAGGCGTCGGGCGAGCAGTACTTC.

This clonotype was seen ten or more times. V is TRBV7-2 and J is TRBJ2-2; 12 nucleotides match TRBD2. The CDR3 is made up of 16 amino acids. The germline gives CDR1 SGHTA, CDR2 FQGNSA. The J segment lost 7 bases and the V segment lost 5 bases, leaving 8 bases of the junction unmatched. CDR3 sequence reads: CASSPGLAGFDGELFF. The CDR3 nucleotides are TGTGCCAGCAGCCCTGGACTAGCGGGATTTGACGGGGAGCTGTTTTTT.

This clonotype has only a few counts. This chain joins TRBV7-3 and TRBJ2-2; D gene uncertain. CDR1 is SGHTA and CDR2 is FQGTGA in the germline V gene. V lost 2 bases and J lost 5, with 3 bases in between. The length of the CDR3 is 12 residues. The CDR3 DNA follows: TGTGCCAGCAGCTTATTGACCGGGGAGCTGTTTTTT. This sequence encodes CASSLLTGELFF.

The chain couples TRBV24-1 to TRBJ1-5; no clear D gene. Trimming left V 5 bases short and J 3 bases short, with 7 bases between. In germline, CDR1 is KGHDR, CDR2 SFDVKD. CDR3 length: 13 amino acids. The CDR3, as DNA: TGTGCCACCAGTGCGCGTTACAATCAGCCCCAGCATTTT. This translates into CATSARYNQPQHF.

The genes are TRBV6-2 or TRBV6-3 and TRBJ1-4, with unresolved D. The germline V gene encodes CDR1 MNHEY and CDR2 SVGEGT. This CDR3 contains 13 residues. V lost 4 bases and J lost 8, with 11 bases in between. The CDR3 DNA sequence: TGTGCCAGCAGTTCCCCGGCGTCGGAAAAACTGTTTTTT. Translating gives CASSSPASEKLFF.

This clonotype has a handful of counts. The chain joins TRBV20-1 to TRBJ2-7; possible D gene TRBD2, 5 bases. The CDR3 consists of 14 residues. CDR1 is DFQATT, CDR2 SNEGSKA, per germline (reference sequence). Trimming took off 1 base at V and 7 bases at J, with 17 bases between the two ends. CDR3 in DNA: TGCAGTGCTAGAGCCCGGGCTTTCACGGGGGAGCAGTACTTC. It specifies CSARARAFTGEQYF.

This clonotype came up many times. This chain joins TRBV6-6 and TRBJ2-7; D gene uncertain. This CDR3 has 14 residues. Trimming stripped 0 bases from V and 0 bases from J, with 6 bases between. Germline lookup yields CDR1 MNHNY and CDR2 SVGAGI (reference sequence). For the CDR3, the DNA is TGTGCCAGCAGTTACTCGCCAAGCTCCTACGAGCAGTACGTC. The encoded protein is CASSYSPSSYEQYV.

The J gene is TRBJ2-1, the V gene TRBV20-1, with 9 nucleotides matching TRBD1. Germline CDR1 and CDR2: DFQATT and SNEGSKA (reference sequence). The CDR3 has 15 amino acids. After removal of 3 bases from V and 7 bases from J, the junction contained 10 bases not matched to a gene. The CDR3, as DNA: TGCAGTGCTAGTTACGCCGGGACAGGGAGGAATGAGCAGTTCTTC. Residues: CSASYAGTGRNEQFF.

V usage is TRBV12-3 or TRBV12-4 and J usage is TRBJ1-5; a weak D match, TRBD1 (6 bases). V lost 4 bases, J lost 5 bases, and 15 bases lay in between. This CDR3 comprises 15 residues. CDR3 amino acids: CASSYLRQADQPQHF. Written as DNA, the CDR3 is TGTGCCAGCAGTTACCTCCGACAGGCTGATCAGCCCCAGCATTTT.

This clonotype was found once. The chain recombines TRBV19 with TRBJ1-2; 7 nucleotides match TRBD1. The CDR3 totals 14 residues. The V and J ends lost 3 bases and 5 bases, in that order; junction bases with no gene match: 6. CDR1 LNHDA and CDR2 SQIVND come from the germline V gene (reference sequence). CDR3 nucleotide sequence: TGTGCCAGTAGTATTAGGGGACAGCTGTATGGCTACACCTTC. This gives the protein CASSIRGQLYGYTF.

This clonotype showed up just a few times. The genes are TRBV20-1 and TRBJ2-7; 9 bases align to TRBD2. Trimming cost V 5 bases and J 7 bases; bases outside gene matches: 9. The CDR3 sequence is 13 residues long. Germline loops: CDR1 DFQATT, CDR2 SNEGSKA (reference sequence). CDR3 residues: CSAGFSGSREQYF. Here the CDR3 DNA reads TGCAGTGCTGGATTTAGCGGGAGTAGGGAGCAGTACTTC.

This clonotype was recorded at least ten times. The chain combines TRBV7-2 with TRBJ1-1; TRBD1 might be the D (5 bases). Trimming took off 3 bases at V and 1 base at J, with 9 bases between the two ends. Per the germline V gene, CDR1 is SGHTA and CDR2 is FQGNSA. The CDR3 is 14 residues long. The CDR3 DNA sequence: TGTGCCAGCAGCTTCGACAGACAGAACACTGAAGCTTTCTTT. As protein: CASSFDRQNTEAFF.

The chain links TRBV4-1 to TRBJ2-2, with D unclear. V lost 0 bases and J 6 bases, leaving 8 bases between the germline ends. This CDR3 has 14 amino acids. The germline V gene has CDR1 MGHRA and CDR2 YSYEKL. CDR3 loop: CASSQDLTAGELFF. For the CDR3, the DNA is TGCGCCAGCAGCCAAGACCTAACTGCCGGGGAGCTGTTTTTT.

The V call is TRBV27, the J call TRBJ1-1, with TRBD1 matching 9 bases. The V and J ends lost 5 bases and 4 bases, in that order; junction bases with no gene match: 11. This CDR3 region has 16 residues. Germline loops: CDR1 MNHEY, CDR2 SMNVEV (reference sequence). CDR3 nucleotides: TGTGCCAGCAGTCTCTCACAGGGGGCGCGTGCCACTGAAGCTTTCTTT. This encodes CASSLSQGARATEAFF.

Regarding this clonotype: A clone one base away is much larger, so this may be a read error. The V call is TRBV7-2, the J call TRBJ1-6; no clear D. The CDR3 consists of 12 residues. CDR1 and CDR2 from the germline V gene are SGHTA and FQGNSA. CDR3 sequence (DNA): TGTGCCAGCAGCTCTGAATATTCACCCCTCAACTTT. It translates to CASSSEYSPLNF. Together with reference TRBV7-2 and TRBJ1-6, the CDR3 gives the full variable domain: GAGVSQSPSNKVTEKGKDVELRCDPISGHTALYWYRQSLGQGLEFLIYFQGNSAPDKSGLPSDRFSAERTGGSVSTLTIQRTQQEDSAVYLCASSSEYSPLNFGNGTRLTVT.

This rearrangement joins TRBV19 to TRBJ2-2, with D possibly matching TRBD2 (5 bases). From germline, CDR1 is LNHDA and CDR2 SQIVND (reference sequence). CDR3 length: 16 amino acids. V was pared by 3 bases and J by 5 bases, with 16 bases between. CDR3 region: CASSISPGIWTGELFF. CDR3 in DNA: TGTGCCAGTAGTATTTCTCCGGGAATTTGGACCGGGGAGCTGTTTTTT.

This clonotype was recorded at least ten times. This chain uses TRBV7-2 with TRBJ1-2, with D perhaps matching TRBD1 (5 bases). The V gene's germline CDR1 is SGHTA and CDR2 FQGNSA. This CDR3 spans 15 amino acids. Trimming shortened V by 6 bases and J by 4 bases, and 18 bases separated the two germline ends. CDR3 DNA: TGTGCCAGCAGAACAACCGGGACCGAGCCCTATGGCTACACCTTC. This translates into CASRTTGTEPYGYTF.

This chain's CDR3 is CASSPTSGRRSSYNEQFF. The CDR3 DNA sequence: TGTGCCAGCAGCCCTACTAGCGGGAGGCGTAGCTCCTACAATGAGCAGTTCTTC. This chain links TRBV5-4 with TRBJ2-1, with TRBD2 matching 12 bases. Trimming removed 4 bases from V and 0 bases from J; junction bases left unmatched: 8. Germline assignment: CDR1 SGHNT and CDR2 YYREEE (reference sequence). This CDR3 region has 18 residues.

This clonotype was seen more than once but under ten times. The chain has TRBV19 and TRBJ2-1, with 12 bases aligning to TRBD2. In germline, CDR1 is LNHDA, CDR2 SQIVND (reference sequence). Trimming at V came to 5 bases and at J to 4 bases, leaving 9 bases not matched to a gene. The CDR3 loop spans 17 amino acids. CDR3 region: CASSFRTSGVSYNEQFF. As DNA, the CDR3 is TGTGCCAGTAGTTTCCGGACTAGCGGGGTTTCATACAATGAGCAGTTCTTC.

The chain employs TRBV19 and TRBJ2-1; 7 nucleotides agree with TRBD1. The length of the CDR3 is 15 residues. The V segment lost 4 bases and the J segment 12 bases; nucleotides outside the gene matches: 15. Germline lookup yields CDR1 LNHDA and CDR2 SQIVND (reference sequence). Here the CDR3 reads CASSTARPGGGAQFF. Written as DNA, the CDR3 is TGTGCCAGTAGTACCGCGCGGCCAGGGGGTGGCGCGCAGTTCTTC.

This clonotype was seen a handful of times. A junction boundary mismatches the germline segment, possibly from a read error. This chain uses TRBV5-3 with TRBJ1-5; tentatively, D is TRBD1 (6 bases). TRBV5-3 is an open reading frame, and its role is uncertain. This CDR3 comprises 15 residues. This CDR3 is CASSSPPGVGQPQHF. The CDR3 DNA reads as TGTGCCAGCAGCTCGCCTCCAGGGGTCGGGCAGCCCCAGCATTTT.